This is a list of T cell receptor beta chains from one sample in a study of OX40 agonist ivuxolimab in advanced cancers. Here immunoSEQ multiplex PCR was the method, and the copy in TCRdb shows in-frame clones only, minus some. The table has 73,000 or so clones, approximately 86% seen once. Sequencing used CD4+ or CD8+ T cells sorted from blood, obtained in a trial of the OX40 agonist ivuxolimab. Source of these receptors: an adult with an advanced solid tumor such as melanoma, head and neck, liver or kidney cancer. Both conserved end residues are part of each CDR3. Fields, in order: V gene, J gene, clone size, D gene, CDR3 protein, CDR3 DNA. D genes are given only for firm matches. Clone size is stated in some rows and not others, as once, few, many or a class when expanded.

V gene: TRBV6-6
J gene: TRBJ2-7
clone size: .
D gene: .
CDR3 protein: CASSSSTGSYEQYF
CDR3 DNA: .

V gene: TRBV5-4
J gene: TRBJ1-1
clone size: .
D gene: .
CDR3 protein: CASSLEGRGSNTEAFF
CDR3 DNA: TGTGCCAGCAGCTTGGAGGGCAGGGGTTCTAACACTGAAGCTTTCTTT

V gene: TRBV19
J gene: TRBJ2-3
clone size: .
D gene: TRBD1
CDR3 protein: CASSPGTANTDTQYF
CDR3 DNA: TGTGCCAGTAGTCCCGGGACAGCTAACACAGATACGCAGTATTTT

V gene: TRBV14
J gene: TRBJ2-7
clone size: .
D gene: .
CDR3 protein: CASSPRGGVLGGEQYF
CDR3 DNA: TGTGCCAGCAGCCCCAGGGGGGGTGTACTTGGAGGCGAGCAGTACTTC

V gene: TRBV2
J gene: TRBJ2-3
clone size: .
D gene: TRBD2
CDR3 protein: CASSETGRAADTQYF
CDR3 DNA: TGTGCCAGCAGTGAAACCGGGAGGGCCGCGGATACGCAGTATTTT

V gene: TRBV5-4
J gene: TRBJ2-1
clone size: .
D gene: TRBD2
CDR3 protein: CASSPSGSGVYNEQFF
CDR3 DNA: TGTGCCAGCAGCCCTTCAGGTAGCGGGGTTTACAATGAGCAGTTCTTC

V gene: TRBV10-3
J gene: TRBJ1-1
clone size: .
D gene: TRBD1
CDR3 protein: CAMGRDRGTEAFF
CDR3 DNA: TGTGCCATGGGCCGGGACAGGGGCACTGAAGCTTTCTTT

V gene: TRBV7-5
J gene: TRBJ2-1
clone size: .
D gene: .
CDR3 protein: CARRISNPSHGVTLWGLANEQFF
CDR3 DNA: TGTGCCAGAAGAATAAGTAACCCTTCTCATGGTGTAACATTGTGGGGACTAGCGAATGAGCAGTTCTTC

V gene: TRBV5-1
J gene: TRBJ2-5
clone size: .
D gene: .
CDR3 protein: CASSFRGVETQYF
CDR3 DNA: TGCGCCAGCAGCTTTAGGGGAGTAGAGACCCAGTACTTC

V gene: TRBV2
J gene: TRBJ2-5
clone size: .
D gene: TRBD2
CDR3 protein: CASSEASAGVKTQYF
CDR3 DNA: TGTGCCAGCAGTGAGGCGTCCGCGGGAGTGAAGACCCAGTACTTC

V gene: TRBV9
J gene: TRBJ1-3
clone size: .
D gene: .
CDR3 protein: CASSALGTSGNTIYF
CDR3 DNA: TGTGCCAGCAGCGCGCTCGGGACATCTGGAAACACCATATATTTT

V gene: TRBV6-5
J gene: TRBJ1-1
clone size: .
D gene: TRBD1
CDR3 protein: CASSYGTGNTEAFF
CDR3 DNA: TGTGCCAGCAGTTACGGGACAGGGAACACTGAAGCTTTCTTT

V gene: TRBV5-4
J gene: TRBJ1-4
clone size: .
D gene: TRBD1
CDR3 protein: CASSLRTGRNEKLFF
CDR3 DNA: TGTGCCAGCAGCTTACGGACAGGGAGAAATGAAAAACTGTTTTTT

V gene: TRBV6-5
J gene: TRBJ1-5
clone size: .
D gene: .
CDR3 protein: CASRSPGGNQPQHF
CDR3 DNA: TGTGCCAGCAGATCCCCAGGGGGCAATCAGCCCCAGCATTTT

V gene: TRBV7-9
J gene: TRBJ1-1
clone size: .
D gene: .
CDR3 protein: CASSFGGITEAFF
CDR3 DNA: TGTGCCAGCAGCTTCGGGGGGATCACTGAAGCTTTCTTT

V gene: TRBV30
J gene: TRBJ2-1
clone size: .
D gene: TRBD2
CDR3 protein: CAWSRASGSSYNEQFF
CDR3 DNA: TGTGCCTGGAGTAGGGCTAGCGGGAGCTCCTACAATGAGCAGTTCTTC

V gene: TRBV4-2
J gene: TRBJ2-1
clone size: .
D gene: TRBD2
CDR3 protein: CASSQDWGLAGRSEQFF
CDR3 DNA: TGTGCCAGCAGCCAAGATTGGGGACTAGCGGGACGAAGTGAGCAGTTCTTC

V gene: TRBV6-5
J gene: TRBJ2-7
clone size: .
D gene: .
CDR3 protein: CASRQRRDNTYEQYF
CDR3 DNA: TGTGCCAGCAGACAACGTCGGGACAATACCTACGAGCAGTACTTC

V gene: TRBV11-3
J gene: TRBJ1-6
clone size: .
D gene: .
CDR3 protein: CASSLGNSPLHF
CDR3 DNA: TGTGCCAGCAGCTTAGGGAATTCACCCCTCCACTTT

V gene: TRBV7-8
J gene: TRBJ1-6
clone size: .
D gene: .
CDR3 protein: CASSLGTANSPLHF
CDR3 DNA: TGTGCCAGCAGCTTAGGGACAGCAAATTCACCCCTCCACTTT

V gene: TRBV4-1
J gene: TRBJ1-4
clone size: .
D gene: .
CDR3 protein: CASSQGTGQSTNEKLFF
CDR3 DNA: TGCGCCAGCAGCCAAGGAACAGGGCAGTCAACTAATGAAAAACTGTTTTTT

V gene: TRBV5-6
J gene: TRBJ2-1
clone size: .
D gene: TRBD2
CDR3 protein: CASSLERGTSYNEQFF
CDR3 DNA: TGTGCCAGCAGCTTGGAGCGGGGGACCTCCTACAATGAGCAGTTCTTC

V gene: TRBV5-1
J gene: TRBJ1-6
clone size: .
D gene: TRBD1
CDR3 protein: CASSLRDRASSYNSPLHF
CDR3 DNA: TGCGCCAGCAGCTTGCGGGACAGGGCTAGCTCCTATAATTCACCCCTCCACTTT

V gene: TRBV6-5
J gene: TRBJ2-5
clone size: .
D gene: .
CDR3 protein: CASSRARETQYF
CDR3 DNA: TGTGCCAGCAGCCGAGCCCGAGAGACCCAGTACTTC

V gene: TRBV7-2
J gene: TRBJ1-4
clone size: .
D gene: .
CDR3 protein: CASSVTATATNEKLFF
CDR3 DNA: TGTGCCAGCAGCGTAACAGCTACTGCAACTAATGAAAAACTGTTTTTT

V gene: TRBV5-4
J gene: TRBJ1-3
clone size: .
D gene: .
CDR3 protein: CASSLAPAQGTIYF
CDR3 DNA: TGTGCCAGCAGCTTAGCCCCCGCTCAGGGCACCATATATTTT

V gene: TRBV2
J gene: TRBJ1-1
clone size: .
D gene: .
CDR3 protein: CARVVGLNTEAFF
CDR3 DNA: TGTGCCAGAGTGGTAGGGTTGAACACTGAAGCTTTCTTT

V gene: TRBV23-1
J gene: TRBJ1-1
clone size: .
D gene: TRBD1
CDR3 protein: CASRVGDRGFGNEVEAFF
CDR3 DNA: TGCGCCAGCCGCGTCGGGGACAGGGGGTTCGGAAATGAAGTTGAAGCTTTCTTT

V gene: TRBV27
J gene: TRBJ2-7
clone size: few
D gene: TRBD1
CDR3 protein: CASSPWTGNYEQYF
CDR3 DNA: TGTGCCAGCAGTCCGTGGACAGGGAACTACGAGCAGTACTTC

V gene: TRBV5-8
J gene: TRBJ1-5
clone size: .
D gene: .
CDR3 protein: CASSLGGGTGKPQHF
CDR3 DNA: TGTGCCAGCAGCTTGGGGGGAGGGACGGGCAAGCCCCAGCATTTT

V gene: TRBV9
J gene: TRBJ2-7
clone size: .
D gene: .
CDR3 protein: CASSVRSGEGSEQYF
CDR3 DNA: TGTGCCAGCAGCGTTCGTTCGGGGGAAGGAAGTGAGCAGTACTTC

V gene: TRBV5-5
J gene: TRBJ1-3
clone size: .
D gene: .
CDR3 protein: CASSLTLSGNTIYF
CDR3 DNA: TGTGCCAGCAGCTTGACTCTCTCTGGAAACACCATATATTTT

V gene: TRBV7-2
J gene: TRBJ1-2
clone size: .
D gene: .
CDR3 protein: CASSFDLRDPIYGYTF
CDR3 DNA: TGTGCCAGCAGCTTTGATCTGAGGGACCCTATCTATGGCTACACCTTC

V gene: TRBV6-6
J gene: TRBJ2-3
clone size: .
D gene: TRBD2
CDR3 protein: CASSYSGGGFTDTQYF
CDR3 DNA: TGTGCCAGCAGTTACTCGGGCGGGGGGTTCACAGATACGCAGTATTTT

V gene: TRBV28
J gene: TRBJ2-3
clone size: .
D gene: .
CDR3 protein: CASSLGLTTDTQYF
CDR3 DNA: TGTGCCAGCAGCCTTGGGCTAACCACAGATACGCAGTATTTT

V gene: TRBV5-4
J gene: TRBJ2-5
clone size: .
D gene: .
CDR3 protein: CASSATAGVQETQYF
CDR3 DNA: TGTGCCAGCAGCGCAACGGCAGGGGTTCAAGAGACCCAGTACTTC

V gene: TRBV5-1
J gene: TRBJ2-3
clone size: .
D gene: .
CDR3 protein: CASSPLSTADTQYF
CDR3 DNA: TGCGCCAGCAGTCCCCTTAGTACAGCAGATACGCAGTATTTT

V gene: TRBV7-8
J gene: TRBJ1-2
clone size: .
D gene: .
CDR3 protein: CASSLSDTNYGYTF
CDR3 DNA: TGTGCCAGCAGCTTATCGGACACCAACTATGGCTACACCTTC

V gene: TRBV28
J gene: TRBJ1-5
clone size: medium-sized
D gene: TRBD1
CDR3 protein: CASSLRRTGASNQPQHF
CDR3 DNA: TGTGCCAGCAGTTTACGGAGGACAGGGGCGAGCAATCAGCCCCAGCATTTT

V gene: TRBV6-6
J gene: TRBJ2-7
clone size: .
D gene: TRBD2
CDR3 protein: CASSYQLAGARNEQYF
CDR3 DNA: TGTGCCAGCAGTTACCAGCTAGCGGGAGCACGAAACGAGCAGTACTTC

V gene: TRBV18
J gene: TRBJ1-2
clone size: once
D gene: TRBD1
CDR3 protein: CASYRDRGNNYGYTF
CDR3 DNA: TGTGCCAGCTACCGGGACAGGGGGAATAACTATGGCTACACCTTC